These 9 T cell receptor beta chains share one sample of origin, sequenced in a study of cytomegalovirus exposure and HLA in healthy donors. The PCR was carried out with 60 Vbeta primers and 13 Jbeta primers. Libraries were prepared by immunoSEQ multiplex PCR; TCRdb keeps only in-frame clonotypes and omits some of them. The sample gives around 190,000 clones, roughly 85% of which show up once; approximately 4.4% is in the top ten. The specimen sequenced was PBMCs. The receptors derive from a young woman in good health and CMV-seropositive.

The V gene is TRBV7-2, the J gene TRBJ2-7; no clear D. Deletions cut 3 bases from V and 3 bases from J, with 3 bases between. The CDR3 extends over 11 amino acids. The germline V gene has CDR1 SGHTA and CDR2 FQGNSA. This CDR3 reads CASSFSYEQYF. The CDR3 DNA is TGTGCCAGCAGCTTTAGCTACGAGCAGTACTTC. Full variable domain (outside the CDR3, taken from reference TRBV7-2 and TRBJ2-7): GAGVSQSPSNKVTEKGKDVELRCDPISGHTALYWYRQSLGQGLEFLIYFQGNSAPDKSGLPSDRFSAERTGGSVSTLTIQRTQQEDSAVYLCASSFSYEQYFGPGTRLTVT.

In its sample, this clone ranks as medium-sized. The same CDR3 also results from other DNA sequences found in this sample. The J gene is TRBJ2-1, the V gene TRBV4-2; D remains unclear. With 0 bases removed from V and 0 bases from J, the gap between germline ends came to 6 bases. This CDR3 is 15 amino acids long. CDR1 is LGHNA and CDR2 is YNFKEQ in the germline V gene. This chain's CDR3 is CASSQESGSYNEQFF. CDR3 sequence (DNA): TGTGCCAGCAGCCAAGAATCGGGCTCCTACAATGAGCAGTTCTTC.

The chain links TRBV29-1 to TRBJ1-5, with D tentatively TRBD1 (6 bases). The germline V gene encodes CDR1 SQVTM and CDR2 ANQGSEA. Trimming pared 7 bases from V and 6 bases from J, leaving 16 bases between. The CDR3 runs 13 residues. CDR3 amino acids: CSAKGGLGQPQHF. The CDR3 bases are TGCAGCGCCAAGGGGGGGCTGGGTCAGCCCCAGCATTTT.

The chain is built from TRBV7-7 and TRBJ2-2; TRBD2 matches 7 bases. The germline V gene encodes CDR1 SSHAT and CDR2 FNYEAQ (reference sequence). The V segment lost 3 bases and the J segment 3 bases; nucleotides outside the gene matches: 10. The CDR3 spans 17 residues. The CDR3 coding sequence is TGTGCCAGCAGCTTGTACGGGTCTCGGGGGGACACCGGGGAGCTGTTTTTT. Translating it yields CASSLYGSRGDTGELFF.

The chain combines TRBV5-6 with TRBJ1-1, with 9 positions matching TRBD1. The ends lost 4 bases at V and 7 bases at J; junction bases unmatched: 5. Germline CDR1 and CDR2: SGHDT and YYEEEE. This CDR3 comprises 13 residues. The chain's CDR3 is CASSMGQGNEAFF. CDR3 nucleotides: TGTGCCAGCAGCATGGGACAGGGCAATGAAGCTTTCTTT.

The genes are TRBV4-3 and TRBJ1-2, with a weak D call TRBD1 (6 bases). The germline V gene encodes CDR1 LGHNA and CDR2 YSLEER. Trimming removed 0 bases from V and 3 bases from J, with 11 bases in between. The CDR3 length is 15 residues. Here the CDR3 reads CASSQDFSGDYGYTF. The CDR3 DNA follows: TGCGCCAGCAGCCAAGATTTTTCAGGGGACTATGGCTACACCTTC.

The rearrangement joins TRBV6-1 to TRBJ2-7; 10 bases line up with TRBD2. CDR3 length equals 15 residues. Germline V gene lookup returns CDR1 MNHNS and CDR2 SASEGT. The V and J ends lost 4 bases and 2 bases, in that order; junction bases with no gene match: 5. CDR3: CASSVLAGATYEQYF. As DNA, the CDR3 is TGTGCCAGCAGTGTCCTAGCGGGGGCGACCTACGAGCAGTACTTC.

There are a few counts of this clone. The V call is TRBV30, the J call TRBJ2-3, with TRBD1 matching over 12 bases. The V and J ends lost 1 base and 6 bases, in that order; junction bases with no gene match: 2. The V gene's germline CDR1 is GTSNPN and CDR2 SVGIG (reference sequence). CDR3 size: 14 residues. The chain's CDR3 is CAWSEGQGADTQYF. The CDR3 nucleotides are TGTGCCTGGAGTGAGGGACAGGGGGCTGATACGCAGTATTTT.

The chain uses TRBV7-9 and TRBJ2-7; tentative D call: TRBD1 (6 bases). Per germline, CDR1 SEHNR and CDR2 FQNEAQ (reference sequence). CDR3 length: 16 residues. Trimming pared 1 base from V and 7 bases from J, leaving 20 bases between. As DNA, the CDR3 is TGTGCCAGCAGCTTAGAGGATAACGCAGGGGTCGGTGAGCAGTACTTC. Its protein product is CASSLEDNAGVGEQYF.